Listed below are T cell receptor beta chains from one sample, sequenced in a study of blood T cells in healthy people across ages. TCRdb called the 5' RACE reads again in MiXCR, with one record for every CDR3 protein. The sample yields some 900,000 distinct CDR3 sequences, about 48% seen once. Specimen: blood. These receptors were taken from a man aged 30 to 45 in good health. CDR3s include the opening cysteine and the closing phenylalanine or tryptophan. D genes are given only for firm matches.

d_gene: TRBD1; j_gene: TRBJ2-1; len: 14; v_gene: TRBV12-3/TRBV12-4; CDR3aa: CASSGTGNGNEQFF
d_gene: TRBD2; j_gene: TRBJ2-5; len: 13; v_gene: TRBV10-3; CDR3aa: CAIGGGPKETQYF
d_gene: -; j_gene: TRBJ1-4; len: 13; v_gene: TRBV12-3/TRBV12-4; CDR3aa: CASRRPGDEKLFF
d_gene: TRBD2; j_gene: TRBJ2-3; len: 15; v_gene: TRBV6-5; CDR3aa: CASRTGLAGTDTQYF
d_gene: -; j_gene: TRBJ2-2; len: 15; v_gene: TRBV12-3/TRBV12-4; CDR3aa: CASRTTLGNTGELFF
d_gene: TRBD1; j_gene: TRBJ1-2; len: 14; v_gene: TRBV6-1; CDR3aa: CASTKGQGGYGYTF
d_gene: -; j_gene: TRBJ1-5; len: 15; v_gene: TRBV5-5; CDR3aa: CASSLKTGGNQPQHF
d_gene: -; j_gene: TRBJ2-3; len: 15; v_gene: TRBV12-3/TRBV12-4; CDR3aa: CASSLSRISTDTQYF
d_gene: TRBD1; j_gene: -; len: 15; v_gene: TRBV12-3/TRBV12-4; CDR3aa: CASSPTGTGTRTQYF
d_gene: -; j_gene: TRBJ2-6; len: 18; v_gene: TRBV4-3; CDR3aa: CASSQDGGFISGANVLTF
d_gene: TRBD2; j_gene: TRBJ2-3; len: 18; v_gene: TRBV9; CDR3aa: CASSARTSGFSSTDTQYF
d_gene: -; j_gene: TRBJ1-4; len: 14; v_gene: TRBV6-5; CDR3aa: CASSYDSGNEKLFF
d_gene: -; j_gene: TRBJ1-2; len: 18; v_gene: TRBV6-1; CDR3aa: CASGRFGQPVGRVYGYTF
d_gene: TRBD1; j_gene: TRBJ2-1; len: 15; v_gene: TRBV5-1; CDR3aa: CASSLSGTGNNEQFF
d_gene: -; j_gene: TRBJ1-1; len: 14; v_gene: TRBV20-1; CDR3aa: CSAEGRALNTEAFF
d_gene: -; j_gene: TRBJ1-2; len: 13; v_gene: TRBV6-1; CDR3aa: CASSEVLNYGYTF
d_gene: -; j_gene: TRBJ2-1; len: 14; v_gene: TRBV29-1; CDR3aa: CSVELGGSYNEQFF
d_gene: TRBD2; j_gene: TRBJ2-7; len: 15; v_gene: TRBV24-1; CDR3aa: CATSVGGGGSYEQYF
d_gene: TRBD1; j_gene: TRBJ2-7; len: 14; v_gene: TRBV7-2; CDR3aa: CASSPGQGNKEQYF
d_gene: -; j_gene: TRBJ1-1; len: 16; v_gene: TRBV5-1; CDR3aa: CASSLGRGGSSTEAFF
d_gene: TRBD1; j_gene: TRBJ2-3; len: 14; v_gene: TRBV4-2; CDR3aa: CASSQGTGVDTQYF
d_gene: -; j_gene: TRBJ2-3; len: 14; v_gene: TRBV5-1; CDR3aa: CASSMGVATDTQYF
d_gene: TRBD2; j_gene: TRBJ2-3; len: 14; v_gene: TRBV10-3; CDR3aa: CAMAGLAGPDTQYF
d_gene: -; j_gene: TRBJ1-6; len: 15; v_gene: TRBV7-2; CDR3aa: CASSRIATKGSPLHF
d_gene: -; j_gene: TRBJ2-7; len: 14; v_gene: TRBV28; CDR3aa: CASSFRDNSYEQYF
d_gene: TRBD1; j_gene: TRBJ1-6; len: 15; v_gene: TRBV13; CDR3aa: CASSYRDRHNSPLHF
d_gene: -; j_gene: TRBJ1-2; len: 11; v_gene: TRBV29-1; CDR3aa: CSVGEGYGYTF
d_gene: TRBD1; j_gene: -; len: 18; v_gene: TRBV5-4; CDR3aa: CASSLDTTGVSLTYEQYF
d_gene: TRBD2; j_gene: TRBJ2-1; len: 20; v_gene: TRBV13; CDR3aa: CASSSAGTSGGGSSGNEQFF
d_gene: TRBD1; j_gene: -; len: 13; v_gene: TRBV6-5; CDR3aa: CASSDRVAYEQYF
d_gene: -; j_gene: TRBJ1-5; len: 14; v_gene: TRBV5-1; CDR3aa: CASSPEADSQPQHF
d_gene: TRBD1; j_gene: TRBJ1-2; len: 15; v_gene: TRBV5-5; CDR3aa: CASSSWDRGWDGYTF
d_gene: -; j_gene: TRBJ1-2; len: 17; v_gene: TRBV3-1; CDR3aa: CASSQPALRGGNYGYTF
d_gene: -; j_gene: TRBJ2-1; len: 16; v_gene: TRBV5-1; CDR3aa: CASSPGESWPQYEQFF
d_gene: TRBD2; j_gene: TRBJ2-1; len: 16; v_gene: TRBV5-1; CDR3aa: CASSLAMGLAGGKQFF
d_gene: -; j_gene: -; len: 15; v_gene: TRBV7-2; CDR3aa: CASSWDSNSYNEQYF
d_gene: TRBD1; j_gene: TRBJ1-1; len: 15; v_gene: TRBV20-1; CDR3aa: CSASPGGQGYPEAFF
d_gene: TRBD1; j_gene: TRBJ1-1; len: 15; v_gene: TRBV5-6; CDR3aa: CASSLGPGGFTEAFF
d_gene: -; j_gene: TRBJ1-4; len: 12; v_gene: TRBV20-1; CDR3aa: CSARDQVEKLFF
d_gene: TRBD2; j_gene: TRBJ2-1; len: 16; v_gene: TRBV18; CDR3aa: CASSPGGSGGYNEQFF